This T cell receptor beta chain was profiled in a study of T cell responses to AZD1222 COVID-19 vaccine. Findings and caveats of the study: White British people made up most donors, females outnumbered males, and clonal diversity was possibly underestimated.

In the case of this clone: Its antigen remains unknown.

Here immunoSEQ multiplex PCR was the method, and the copy in TCRdb shows in-frame clones only, minus some. Of more than 80,000 clones in the sample, about 90% were seen once. Germline CDR1 MNHEY, CDR2 SMNVEV (reference sequence). V shed 0 bases and J shed 3 bases, with 18 bases lying between them. The CDR3 has 17 residues. V usage is TRBV27 and J usage is TRBJ2-7, with D tentatively TRBD2 (5 bases). This receptor was obtained from an adult who received the AZD1222 COVID-19 vaccine. The sequences come from peripheral blood, collected 28 days after the second AZD1222 dose. CDR3 protein: CASSLSRGGLTNYEQYF. The CDR3 bases are TGTGCCAGCAGTTTATCTCGTGGAGGACTCACCAACTACGAGCAGTACTTC.